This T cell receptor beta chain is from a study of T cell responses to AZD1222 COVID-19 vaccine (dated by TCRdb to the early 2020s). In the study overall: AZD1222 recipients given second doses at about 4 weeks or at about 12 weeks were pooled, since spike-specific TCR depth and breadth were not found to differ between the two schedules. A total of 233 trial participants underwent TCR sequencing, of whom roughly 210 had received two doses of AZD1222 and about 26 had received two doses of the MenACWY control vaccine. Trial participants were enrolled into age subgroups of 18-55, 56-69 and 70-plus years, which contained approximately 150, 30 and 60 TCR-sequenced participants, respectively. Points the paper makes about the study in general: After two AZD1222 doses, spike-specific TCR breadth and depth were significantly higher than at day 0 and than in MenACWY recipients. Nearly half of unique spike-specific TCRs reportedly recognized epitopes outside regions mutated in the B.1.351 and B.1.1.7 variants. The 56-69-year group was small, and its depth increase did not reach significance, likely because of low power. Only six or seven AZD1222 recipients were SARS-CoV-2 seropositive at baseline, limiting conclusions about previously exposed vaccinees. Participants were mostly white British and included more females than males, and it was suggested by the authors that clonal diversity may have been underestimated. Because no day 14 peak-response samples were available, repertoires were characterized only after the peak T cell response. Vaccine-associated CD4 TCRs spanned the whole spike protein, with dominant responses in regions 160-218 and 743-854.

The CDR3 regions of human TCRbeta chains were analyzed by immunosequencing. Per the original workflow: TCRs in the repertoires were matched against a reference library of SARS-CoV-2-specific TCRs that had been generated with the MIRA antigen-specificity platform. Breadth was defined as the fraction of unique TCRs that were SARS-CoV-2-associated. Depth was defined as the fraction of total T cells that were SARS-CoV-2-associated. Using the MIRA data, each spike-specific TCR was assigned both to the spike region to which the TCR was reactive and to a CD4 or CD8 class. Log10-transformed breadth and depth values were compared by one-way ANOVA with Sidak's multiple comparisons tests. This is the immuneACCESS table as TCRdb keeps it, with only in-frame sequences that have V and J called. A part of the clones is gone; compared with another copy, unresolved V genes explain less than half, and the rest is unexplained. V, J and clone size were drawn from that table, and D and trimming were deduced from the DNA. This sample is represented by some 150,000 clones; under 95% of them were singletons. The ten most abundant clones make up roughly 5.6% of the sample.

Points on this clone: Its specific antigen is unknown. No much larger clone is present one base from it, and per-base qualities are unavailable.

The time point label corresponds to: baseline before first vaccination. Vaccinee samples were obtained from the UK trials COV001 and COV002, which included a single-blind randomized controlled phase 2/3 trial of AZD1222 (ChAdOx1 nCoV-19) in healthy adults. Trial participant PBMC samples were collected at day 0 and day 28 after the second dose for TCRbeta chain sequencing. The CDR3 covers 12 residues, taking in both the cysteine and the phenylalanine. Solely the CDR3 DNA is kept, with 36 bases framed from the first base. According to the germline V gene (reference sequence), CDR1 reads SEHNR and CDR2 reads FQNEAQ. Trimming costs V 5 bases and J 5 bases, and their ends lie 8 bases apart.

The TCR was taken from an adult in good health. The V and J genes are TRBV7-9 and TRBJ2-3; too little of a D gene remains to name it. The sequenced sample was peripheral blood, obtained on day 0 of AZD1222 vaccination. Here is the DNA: TGTGCCAGCAGCAGAGACGTAGATACGCAGTATTTT. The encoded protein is CASSRDVDTQYF.